This TCR beta chain derives from a study of blood T cells in healthy people across ages. Study findings and constraints: Diversity estimated from one million T cells was considered an underestimate.

Points on this clonotype: Antigen unknown.

Germline values: CDR1 SNHLY, CDR2 FYNNEI. The trim removed 7 bases at V and 8 bases at J, leaving 11 bases unmatched. The CDR3 totals 15 residues. Then a second PCR, running roughly 7 to 11 cycles, was carried out with a sample-barcoded 5' primer and a J-beta primer mix. Each CDR3 protein gets one entry after TCRdb re-called the 5' RACE reads with MiXCR. Of 1.5 million to 2 million distinct CDR3 sequences listed, roughly 52% are singletons. This receptor was obtained from a woman in her thirties or forties in good health. J is TRBJ2-1 and V is TRBV2, with 10 bases aligning to TRBD2. Material for sequencing was blood. In nucleotides, the CDR3 is TGTGCCAGCACTGTTAGCGGGGGGCCTGGGGATGAGCAGTTCTTC. Residues: CASTVSGGPGDEQFF.